The present T cell receptor (beta chain) was sequenced within a study of cytomegalovirus exposure and HLA in healthy donors. General study results and limits: Using the classifier, cytomegalovirus status was reportedly diagnosed with high specificity and sensitivity. Apparent HLA restriction characterized most CMV-associated TCR beta chains in a later analysis.

V lost 5 bases and J 3 bases, leaving 14 bases between the germline ends. Germline CDR1 reads MNHEY; CDR2 reads SMNVEV (reference sequence). This CDR3 is built from 14 residues. Primers for the PCR totalled 60 Vbeta and 13 Jbeta. Repertoires were generated with immunoSEQ multiplex PCR, while TCRdb's copy carries only in-frame clones and drops some. This sample has approximately 190,000 clones, with roughly 80% found just once. As for this clone: What it binds is unknown.

Sequences were obtained from PBMCs. The sequence derives from a middle-aged man in good health and CMV-seronegative. The chain is built from TRBV27 and TRBJ2-7; D ambiguous. Here the CDR3 DNA reads TGTGCCAGCAGTCCCGTATGGAGAAGCTACGAGCAGTACTTC. It codes for CASSPVWRSYEQYF.